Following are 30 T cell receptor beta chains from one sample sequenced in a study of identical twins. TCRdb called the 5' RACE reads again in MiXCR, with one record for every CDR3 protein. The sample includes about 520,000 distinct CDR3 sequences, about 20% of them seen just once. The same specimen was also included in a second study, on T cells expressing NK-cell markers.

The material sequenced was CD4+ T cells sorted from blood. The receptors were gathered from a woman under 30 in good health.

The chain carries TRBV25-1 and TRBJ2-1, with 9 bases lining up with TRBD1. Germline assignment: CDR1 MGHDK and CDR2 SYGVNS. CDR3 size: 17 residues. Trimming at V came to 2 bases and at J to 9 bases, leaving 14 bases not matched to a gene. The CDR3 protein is CASSELPGQGGSGEQFF. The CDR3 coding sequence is TGTGCCAGCAGTGAACTTCCGGGACAGGGAGGCTCCGGTGAGCAGTTCTTC.

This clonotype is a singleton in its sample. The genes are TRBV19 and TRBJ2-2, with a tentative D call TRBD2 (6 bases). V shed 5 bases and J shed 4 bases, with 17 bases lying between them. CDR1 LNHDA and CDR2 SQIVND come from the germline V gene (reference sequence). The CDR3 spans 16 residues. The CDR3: CASSRGAGWFTGELFF. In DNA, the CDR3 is TGTGCCAGTAGTCGAGGGGCGGGATGGTTCACCGGGGAGCTGTTTTTT.

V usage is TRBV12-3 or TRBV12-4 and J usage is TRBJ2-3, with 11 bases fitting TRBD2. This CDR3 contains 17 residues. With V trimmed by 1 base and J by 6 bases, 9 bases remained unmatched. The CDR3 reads CASSLERLAGPLDTQYF. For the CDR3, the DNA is TGTGCCAGCAGTTTAGAAAGACTAGCGGGGCCTTTGGATACGCAGTATTTT.

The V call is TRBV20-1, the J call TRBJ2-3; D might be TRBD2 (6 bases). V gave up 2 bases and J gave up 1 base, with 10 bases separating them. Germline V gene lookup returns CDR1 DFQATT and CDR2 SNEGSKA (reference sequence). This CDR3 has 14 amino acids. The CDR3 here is CSARRASGTDTQYF. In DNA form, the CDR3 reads TGCAGTGCTAGAAGGGCTAGCGGCACAGATACGCAGTATTTT.

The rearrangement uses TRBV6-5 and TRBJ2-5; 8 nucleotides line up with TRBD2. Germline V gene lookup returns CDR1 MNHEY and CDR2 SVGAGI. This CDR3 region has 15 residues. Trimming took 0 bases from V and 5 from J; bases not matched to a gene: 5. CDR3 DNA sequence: TGTGCCAGCAGTTACTCGACGGGAGGGTGGGAGACCCAGTACTTC. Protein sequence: CASSYSTGGWETQYF.

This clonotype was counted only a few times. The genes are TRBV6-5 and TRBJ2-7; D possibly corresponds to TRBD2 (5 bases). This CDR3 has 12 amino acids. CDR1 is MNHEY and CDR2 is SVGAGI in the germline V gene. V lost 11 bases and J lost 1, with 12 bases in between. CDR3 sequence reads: CAGDGLSYEQYF. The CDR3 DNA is TGTGCCGGGGATGGACTTTCCTACGAGCAGTACTTC.

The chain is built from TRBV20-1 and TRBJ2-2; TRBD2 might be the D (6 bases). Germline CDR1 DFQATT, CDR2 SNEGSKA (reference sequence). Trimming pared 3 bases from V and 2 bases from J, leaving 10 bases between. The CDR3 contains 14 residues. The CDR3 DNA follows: TGCAGTGCTAGGGAGGGACTTAACACCGGGGAGCTGTTTTTT. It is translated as CSAREGLNTGELFF.

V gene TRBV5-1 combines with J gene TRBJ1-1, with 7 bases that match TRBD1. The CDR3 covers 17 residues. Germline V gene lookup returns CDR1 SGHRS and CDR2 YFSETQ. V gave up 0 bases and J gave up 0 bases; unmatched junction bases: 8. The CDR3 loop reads CASSLEGAALMNTEAFF. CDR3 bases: TGCGCCAGCAGCTTGGAGGGGGCGGCTCTCATGAACACTGAAGCTTTCTTT.

The CDR3, as DNA: TGTGCCACCCGAGGAGCGGGGCGTACCTACGAGCAGTACTTC. This encodes CATRGAGRTYEQYF. J is TRBJ2-7 and V is TRBV10-3, with 7 bases matching TRBD2. The CDR3 sequence is 14 residues long. Germline CDR1 and CDR2: ENHRY and SYGVKD. V was clipped by 10 bases and J by 2 bases; unmatched bases: 11.

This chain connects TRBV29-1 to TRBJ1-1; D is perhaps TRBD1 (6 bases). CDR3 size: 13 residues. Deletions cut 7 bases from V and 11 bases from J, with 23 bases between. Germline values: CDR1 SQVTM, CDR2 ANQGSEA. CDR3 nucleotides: TGCAGCGGAAACCTTTACTCAGGGGCCTGGGCTTTCTTT. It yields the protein CSGNLYSGAWAFF.

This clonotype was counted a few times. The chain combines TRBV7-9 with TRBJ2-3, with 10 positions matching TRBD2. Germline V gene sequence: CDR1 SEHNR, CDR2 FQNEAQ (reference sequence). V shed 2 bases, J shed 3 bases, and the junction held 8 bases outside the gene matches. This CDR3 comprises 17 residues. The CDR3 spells CASSLTASGRATDTQYF. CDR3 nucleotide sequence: TGTGCCAGCAGCTTAACCGCAAGCGGGAGGGCTACAGATACGCAGTATTTT.

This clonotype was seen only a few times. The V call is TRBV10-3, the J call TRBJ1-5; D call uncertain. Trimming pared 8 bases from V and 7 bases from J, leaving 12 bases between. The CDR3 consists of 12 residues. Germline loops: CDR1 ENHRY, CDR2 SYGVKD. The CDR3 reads CAISGPDQPQHF. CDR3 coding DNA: TGTGCCATCTCGGGCCCGGACCAGCCCCAGCATTTT.

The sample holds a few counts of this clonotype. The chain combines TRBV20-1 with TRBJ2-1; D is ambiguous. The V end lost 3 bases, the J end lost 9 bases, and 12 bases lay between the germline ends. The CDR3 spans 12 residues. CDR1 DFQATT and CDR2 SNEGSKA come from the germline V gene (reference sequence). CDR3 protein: CSASKSVGEQFF. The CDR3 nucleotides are TGCAGTGCTAGTAAGTCTGTGGGTGAGCAGTTCTTC.

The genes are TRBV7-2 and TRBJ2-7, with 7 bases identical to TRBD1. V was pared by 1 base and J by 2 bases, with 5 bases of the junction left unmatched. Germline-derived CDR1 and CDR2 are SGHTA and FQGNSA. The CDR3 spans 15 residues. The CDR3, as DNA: TGTGCCAGCAGCTTAGTCGCAGGGGGAACCTACGAGCAGTACTTC. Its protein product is CASSLVAGGTYEQYF.

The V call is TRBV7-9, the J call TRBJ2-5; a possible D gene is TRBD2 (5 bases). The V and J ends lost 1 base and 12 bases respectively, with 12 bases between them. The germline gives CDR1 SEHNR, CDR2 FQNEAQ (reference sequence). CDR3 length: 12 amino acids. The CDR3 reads CASSLGVFGEYF. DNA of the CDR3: TGTGCCAGCAGCTTAGGGGTATTCGGGGAGTACTTC.

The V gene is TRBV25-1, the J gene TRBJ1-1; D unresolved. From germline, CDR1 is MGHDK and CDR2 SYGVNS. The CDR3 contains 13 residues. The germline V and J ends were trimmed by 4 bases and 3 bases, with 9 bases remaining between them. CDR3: CASSGPRDTEAFF. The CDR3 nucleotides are TGTGCCAGCAGTGGCCCCCGGGACACTGAAGCTTTCTTT.

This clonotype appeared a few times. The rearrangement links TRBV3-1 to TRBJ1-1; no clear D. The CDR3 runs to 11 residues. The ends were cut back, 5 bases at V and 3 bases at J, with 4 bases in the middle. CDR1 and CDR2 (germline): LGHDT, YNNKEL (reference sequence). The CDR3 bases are TGTGCCAGCAGCACGTACACTGAAGCTTTCTTT. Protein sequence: CASSTYTEAFF.

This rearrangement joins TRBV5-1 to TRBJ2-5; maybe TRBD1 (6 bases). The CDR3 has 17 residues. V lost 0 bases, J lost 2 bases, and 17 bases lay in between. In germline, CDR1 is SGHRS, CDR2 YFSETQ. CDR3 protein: CASSLGLGAAIQETQYF. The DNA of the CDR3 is TGCGCCAGCAGCTTGGGTTTGGGGGCCGCCATACAAGAGACCCAGTACTTC.

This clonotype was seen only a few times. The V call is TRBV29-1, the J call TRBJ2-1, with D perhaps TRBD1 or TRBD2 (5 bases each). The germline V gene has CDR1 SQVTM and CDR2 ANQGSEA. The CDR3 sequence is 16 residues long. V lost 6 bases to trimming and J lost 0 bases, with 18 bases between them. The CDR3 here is CSVGPAGYSSYNEQFF. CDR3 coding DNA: TGCAGCGTGGGGCCCGCGGGTTATAGCTCCTACAATGAGCAGTTCTTC.

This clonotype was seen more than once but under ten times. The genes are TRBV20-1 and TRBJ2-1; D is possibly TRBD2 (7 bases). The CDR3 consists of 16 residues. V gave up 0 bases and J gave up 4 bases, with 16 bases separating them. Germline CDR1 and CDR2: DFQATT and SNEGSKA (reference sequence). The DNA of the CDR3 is TGCAGTGCTAGAGATCTGCGAAGGGGGGGTTACAATGAGCAGTTCTTC. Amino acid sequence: CSARDLRRGGYNEQFF.

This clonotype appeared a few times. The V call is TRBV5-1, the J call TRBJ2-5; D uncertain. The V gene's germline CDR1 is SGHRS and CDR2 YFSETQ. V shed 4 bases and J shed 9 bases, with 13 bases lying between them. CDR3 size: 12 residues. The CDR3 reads CASSQSFKAQYF. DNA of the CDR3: TGCGCCAGCAGCCAATCCTTTAAAGCCCAGTACTTC.

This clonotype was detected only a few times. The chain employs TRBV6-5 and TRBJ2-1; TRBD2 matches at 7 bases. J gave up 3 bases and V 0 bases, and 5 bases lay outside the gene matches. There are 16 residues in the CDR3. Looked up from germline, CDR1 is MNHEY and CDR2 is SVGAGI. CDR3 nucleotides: TGTGCCAGCAGTTACTCCGCGGGAGTTCACTACAATGAGCAGTTCTTC. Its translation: CASSYSAGVHYNEQFF.

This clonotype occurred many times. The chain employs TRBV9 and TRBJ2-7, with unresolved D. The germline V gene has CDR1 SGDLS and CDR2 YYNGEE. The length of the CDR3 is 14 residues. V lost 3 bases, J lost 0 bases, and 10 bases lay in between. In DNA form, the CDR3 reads TGTGCCAGCAGCGCCCTGGGCAGCTCCTACGAGCAGTACTTC. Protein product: CASSALGSSYEQYF.

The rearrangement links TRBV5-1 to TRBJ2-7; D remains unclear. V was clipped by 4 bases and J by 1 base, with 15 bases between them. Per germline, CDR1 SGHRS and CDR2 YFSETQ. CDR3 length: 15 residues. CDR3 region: CASSHILGRSYEQYF. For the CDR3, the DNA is TGCGCCAGCAGCCATATTCTCGGACGGTCCTACGAGCAGTACTTC.

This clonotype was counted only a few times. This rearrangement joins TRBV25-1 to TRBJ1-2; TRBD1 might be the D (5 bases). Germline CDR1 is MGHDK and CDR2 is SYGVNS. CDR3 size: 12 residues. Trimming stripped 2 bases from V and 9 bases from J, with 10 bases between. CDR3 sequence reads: CASSEQGWSYTF. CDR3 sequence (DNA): TGTGCCAGCAGTGAACAGGGTTGGAGCTACACCTTC.

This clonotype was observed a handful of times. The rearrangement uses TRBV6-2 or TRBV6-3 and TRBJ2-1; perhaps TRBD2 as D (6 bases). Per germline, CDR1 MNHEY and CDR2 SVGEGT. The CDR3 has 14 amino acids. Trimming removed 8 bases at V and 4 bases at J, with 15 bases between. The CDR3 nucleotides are TGTGCCAGCTTTTTTGGCGGGAAGTACAATGAGCAGTTCTTC. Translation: CASFFGGKYNEQFF.

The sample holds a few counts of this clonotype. The CDR3 sequence: CASSPFRITDTQYF. Written as DNA, the CDR3 is TGTGCCAGCAGTCCATTCCGTATCACAGATACGCAGTATTTT. This chain joins TRBV12-3 or TRBV12-4 and TRBJ2-3; D uncertain. The CDR3 has 14 amino acids. Trimming pared 5 bases from V and 2 bases from J, leaving 11 bases between.

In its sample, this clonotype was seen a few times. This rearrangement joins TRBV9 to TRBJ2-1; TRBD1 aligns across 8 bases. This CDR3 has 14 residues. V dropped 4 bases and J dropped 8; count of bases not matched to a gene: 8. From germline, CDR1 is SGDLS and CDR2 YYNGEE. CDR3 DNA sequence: TGTGCCAGCAGCCCCGAGGACAGGGTGTATGAGCAGTTCTTC. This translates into CASSPEDRVYEQFF.

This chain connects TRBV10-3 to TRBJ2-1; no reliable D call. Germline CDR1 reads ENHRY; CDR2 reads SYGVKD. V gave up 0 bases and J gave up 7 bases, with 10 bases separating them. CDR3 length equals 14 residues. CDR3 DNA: TGTGCCATCAGTGAGTCTAAGCTTGAGAATGAGCAGTTCTTC. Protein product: CAISESKLENEQFF.

The chain's CDR3 is CSAANRSAQYF. The CDR3 coding sequence is TGCAGTGCTGCGAACCGGTCGGCCCAGTACTTC. V and J are TRBV20-1 and TRBJ2-5, with unresolved D. CDR1 and CDR2 (germline): DFQATT, SNEGSKA (reference sequence). The ends were cut back, 5 bases at V and 9 bases at J, with 13 bases in the middle. This CDR3 has 11 residues.